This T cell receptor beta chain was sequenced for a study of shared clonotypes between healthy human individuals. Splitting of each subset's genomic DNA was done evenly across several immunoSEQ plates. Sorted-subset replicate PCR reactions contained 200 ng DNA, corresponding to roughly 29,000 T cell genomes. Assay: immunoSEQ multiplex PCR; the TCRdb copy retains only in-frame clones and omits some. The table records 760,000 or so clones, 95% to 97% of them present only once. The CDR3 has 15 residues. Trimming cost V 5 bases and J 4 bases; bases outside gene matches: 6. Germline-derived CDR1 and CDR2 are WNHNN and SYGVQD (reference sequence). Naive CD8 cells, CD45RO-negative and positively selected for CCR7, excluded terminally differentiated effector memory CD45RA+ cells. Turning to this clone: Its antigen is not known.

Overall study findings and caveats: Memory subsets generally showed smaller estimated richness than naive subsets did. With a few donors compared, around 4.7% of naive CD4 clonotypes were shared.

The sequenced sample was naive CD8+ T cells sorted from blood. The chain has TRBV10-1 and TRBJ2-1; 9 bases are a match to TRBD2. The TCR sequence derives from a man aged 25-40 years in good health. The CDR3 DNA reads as TGCGCCAGCAGTCCAGCGGGAGGACCTTACAATGAGCAGTTCTTC. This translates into CASSPAGGPYNEQFF.